These 26 T cell receptor beta chains came from one sample sequenced in a study of blood T cell repertoires in COVID-19. Generated by immunoSEQ multiplex PCR, the TCRdb table keeps only in-frame clones and is missing some. The repertoire includes about 370,000 clones, 70% to 90% of them detected once, and under 11% sits in the top ten. Sequencing was done on a sample of peripheral blood. The receptor set was obtained from a woman in her twenties or thirties with COVID-19, enrolled during active disease.

The V gene is TRBV10-3, the J gene TRBJ2-1; 10 bases agree with TRBD2. The germline V gene has CDR1 ENHRY and CDR2 SYGVKD. The CDR3 consists of 14 residues. V trimming: 2 bases; J trimming: 9 bases; junction bases outside the gene matches: 4. In DNA, the CDR3 is TGTGCCATCAGTGAGCTAGCGGGAGCGGGTGAGCAGTTCTTC. Its protein is CAISELAGAGEQFF.

The chain has TRBV11-3 and TRBJ2-1, with D maybe TRBD2 (6 bases). The V gene lost 1 base and the J gene lost 6 bases, with 10 bases spanning the gap. From germline, CDR1 is SGHNT and CDR2 YENEEA. The CDR3 runs to 14 residues. The CDR3 sequence is CASSLAASVNEQFF. The CDR3 bases are TGTGCCAGCAGCTTAGCGGCTAGCGTCAATGAGCAGTTCTTC.

This chain links TRBV7-3 with TRBJ2-3, with a possible D match to TRBD1 (5 bases). V was cut by 3 bases and J by 3 bases, with 7 bases left in between. The CDR3 contains 13 residues. The germline V gene has CDR1 SGHTA and CDR2 FQGTGA. The CDR3 reads CASSFRQTDTQYF. The CDR3 bases are TGTGCCAGCAGCTTCCGACAGACAGATACGCAGTATTTT. The complete variable domain, with remaining parts taken from reference TRBV7-3 and TRBJ2-3, reads GAGVSQTPSNKVTEKGKYVELRCDPISGHTALYWYRQSLGQGPEFLIYFQGTGAADDSGLPNDRFFAVRPEGSVSTLKIQRTERGDSAVYLCASSFRQTDTQYFGPGTRLTVL.

This clone has just a few counts. The chain uses TRBV18 and TRBJ2-7; 8 bases are shared with TRBD1. The germline gives CDR1 KGHSH, CDR2 LQKENI. This CDR3 is built from 15 residues. V shed 4 bases, J shed 6 bases, and the junction held 11 bases outside the gene matches. The CDR3: CASSQDPRGLGEQYF. The CDR3 nucleotides read TGTGCCAGCTCACAGGATCCCAGGGGGCTTGGCGAGCAGTACTTC.

The chain employs TRBV5-1 and TRBJ2-6; 7 bases match TRBD2. CDR1 and CDR2 from the germline V gene are SGHRS and YFSETQ. The trim removed 4 bases at V and 3 bases at J, leaving 7 bases unmatched. CDR3 length equals 16 residues. This CDR3 reads CASSLPGRGGANVLTF. The DNA for the CDR3 is TGCGCCAGCAGCCTGCCGGGGAGGGGTGGGGCCAACGTCCTGACTTTC.

This clone was recorded once. The J gene is TRBJ1-2, the V gene TRBV27, with D perhaps matching TRBD1 (6 bases). Germline CDR1 and CDR2: MNHEY and SMNVEV (reference sequence). V gave up 0 bases and J gave up 3 bases, with 11 bases separating them. The CDR3 length is 15 residues. CDR3 residues: CASSLSGASDYGYTF. The CDR3 nucleotides read TGTGCCAGCAGTTTATCGGGGGCGTCAGACTATGGCTACACCTTC.

A single count supports this clone. This chain connects TRBV28 to TRBJ2-7, with TRBD2 as a possible D gene (6 bases). With 8 bases removed from V and 4 bases from J, the gap between germline ends came to 15 bases. The germline gives CDR1 MDHEN, CDR2 SYDVKM. The CDR3 totals 13 residues. The chain's CDR3 is CASQESGTYEQYF. The CDR3 nucleotides are TGTGCCAGCCAGGAGAGTGGGACTTACGAGCAGTACTTC.

V usage is TRBV6-2 or TRBV6-3 and J usage is TRBJ2-2; 9 bases map to TRBD2. CDR1 is MNHEY, CDR2 SVGEGT, per germline. The CDR3 has 17 amino acids. With 2 bases clipped from V and 4 bases from J, the junction kept 8 bases outside the gene matches. CDR3 residues: CASSYEAGGPSTGELFF. The DNA of the CDR3 is TGTGCCAGCAGTTACGAGGCGGGAGGGCCGAGCACCGGGGAGCTGTTTTTT.

Here the CDR3 reads CSAPSTDTQYF. CDR3 bases: TGCAGTGCTCCGAGCACAGATACGCAGTATTTT. V gene TRBV20-1 combines with J gene TRBJ2-3, with D hard to call. CDR1 DFQATT and CDR2 SNEGSKA come from the germline V gene (reference sequence). Trimming shortened V by 5 bases and J by 0 bases, and 3 bases separated the two germline ends. The CDR3 length is 11 residues.

The V gene is TRBV7-9, the J gene TRBJ2-2, with D tentatively TRBD1 (6 bases). Germline V lookup: CDR1 SEHNR, CDR2 FQNEAQ (reference sequence). The CDR3 is 15 residues long. V was pared by 4 bases and J by 0 bases, with 9 bases between. Here the CDR3 reads CASSYQGTNTGELFF. CDR3 sequence (DNA): TGTGCCAGCAGCTACCAGGGGACGAACACCGGGGAGCTGTTTTTT.

The J gene is TRBJ2-1, the V gene TRBV7-3, with 11 bases fitting TRBD2. This CDR3 has 13 residues. The J segment lost 10 bases and the V segment lost 5 bases, leaving 4 bases of the junction unmatched. CDR1 is SGHTA and CDR2 is FQGTGA in the germline V gene. The CDR3 spells CASSPLAGVEQFF. The CDR3 nucleotides read TGTGCCAGCAGCCCACTAGCGGGAGTGGAGCAGTTCTTC.

This rearrangement joins TRBV5-4 to TRBJ2-7, with 8 bases fitting TRBD1. The CDR3 has 14 amino acids. V lost 2 bases to trimming and J lost 2 bases; unmatched junction nucleotides: 3. Germline-derived CDR1 and CDR2 are SGHNT and YYREEE (reference sequence). CDR3 sequence: CASSFRDRPYEQYF. CDR3 in DNA: TGTGCCAGCAGCTTCCGGGACAGGCCCTACGAGCAGTACTTC.

Only a few counts were recorded for this clone. The rearrangement uses TRBV10-1 and TRBJ2-5; TRBD1 aligns across 7 bases. Germline CDR1 WNHNN, CDR2 SYGVQD (reference sequence). V lost 6 bases to trimming and J lost 4 bases; unmatched junction nucleotides: 8. This CDR3 has 14 amino acids. The CDR3 DNA reads as TGCGCCAGCAGCGGGGCCACAGGGGCAGAGACCCAGTACTTC. Translated: CASSGATGAETQYF.

The chain has TRBV5-4 and TRBJ2-1; TRBD2 agrees at 7 bases. The junction had 4 bases not matched to a gene; V was cut back by 1 base and J by 0 bases. The length of the CDR3 is 16 residues. CDR1 and CDR2 from the germline V gene are SGHNT and YYREEE (reference sequence). The DNA of the CDR3 is TGTGCCAGCAGCTTGTTAGCGGGTAGCTCCTACAATGAGCAGTTCTTC. This gives the protein CASSLLAGSSYNEQFF.

The CDR3, as DNA: TGTGCCAGTAGTCCCCCGGGACTAGCGTACAATGAGCAGTTCTTC. Encoded protein: CASSPPGLAYNEQFF. The chain links TRBV19 to TRBJ2-1, with 10 bases aligning to TRBD2. J was trimmed by 4 bases and V by 5 bases; bases with no gene match: 5. The CDR3 is made up of 15 amino acids. CDR1 and CDR2 (germline): LNHDA, SQIVND (reference sequence).

The chain couples TRBV2 to TRBJ2-7; D may be TRBD1 (6 bases). V was shortened by 5 bases and J by 3 bases, with 17 bases between the two germline ends. CDR3 length equals 15 residues. From germline, CDR1 is SNHLY and CDR2 FYNNEI. The CDR3 DNA reads TGTGCCAGCAGTCCAGCGACAGGTCCTATCTACGAGCAGTACTTC. It codes for CASSPATGPIYEQYF.

This chain connects TRBV19 to TRBJ1-1, with 7 bases identical to TRBD1. Looked up from germline, CDR1 is LNHDA and CDR2 is SQIVND (reference sequence). V lost 5 bases, J lost 1 base, and 4 bases stayed unmatched. This CDR3 is built from 14 residues. The CDR3 region is CASSQGVRNTEAFF. CDR3 coding DNA: TGTGCCAGTAGTCAGGGGGTCCGGAACACTGAAGCTTTCTTT. The whole variable domain, filled in from reference TRBV19 and TRBJ1-1, reads DGGITQSPKYLFRKEGQNVTLSCEQNLNHDAMYWYRQDPGQGLRLIYYSQIVNDFQKGDIAEGYSVSREKKESFPLTVTSAQKNPTAFYLCASSQGVRNTEAFFGQGTRLTVV.

V is TRBV19 and J is TRBJ2-1; tentative D call: TRBD2 (6 bases). The CDR3 covers 15 residues. Deletions cut 5 bases from V and 3 bases from J, with 14 bases between. Per germline, CDR1 LNHDA and CDR2 SQIVND (reference sequence). The CDR3 DNA sequence: TGTGCCAGTAGTCCCGAGGCTAGCGACTACAATGAGCAGTTCTTC. It specifies CASSPEASDYNEQFF.

V is TRBV6-4 and J is TRBJ2-7; the match to TRBD2 covers 8 bases. The CDR3 covers 17 residues. Per germline, CDR1 MRHNA and CDR2 SNTAGT. With 6 bases clipped from V and 2 bases from J, the junction kept 15 bases outside the gene matches. The CDR3 nucleotides read TGTGCCAGCAGGATGACTAGCGTTATCTACACTACCTACGAGCAGTACTTC. Translation: CASRMTSVIYTTYEQYF.

The chain links TRBV4-1 to TRBJ2-1, with TRBD1 as a possible D gene (6 bases). This CDR3 is 11 amino acids long. From germline, CDR1 is MGHRA and CDR2 YSYEKL. Between the trimmed V and J ends, which lost 4 bases and 10 bases, there was a span of 8 bases. The CDR3 DNA is TGCGCCAGCAGCCTCGGACAGGAGCAGTTCTTC. This encodes CASSLGQEQFF.

In this sample, this clone turned up once. The chain couples TRBV6-5 to TRBJ1-6; 7 positions agree with TRBD1. Germline V gene sequence: CDR1 MNHEY, CDR2 SVGAGI. The CDR3 contains 15 residues. V lost 6 bases to trimming and J lost 7 bases; unmatched junction nucleotides: 9. The CDR3 sequence is CASSRVTGSNSPLHF. CDR3 sequence (DNA): TGTGCCAGCAGCAGAGTGACAGGGTCGAATTCACCCCTCCACTTT.

V and J are TRBV5-1 and TRBJ1-1; D not certain. The CDR3 contains 13 residues. Germline V CDR1 and CDR2: SGHRS, YFSETQ. Trimming stripped 0 bases from V and 8 bases from J, with 11 bases between. CDR3 protein: CASSLDQVEEAFF. CDR3 bases: TGCGCCAGCAGCTTGGACCAGGTTGAAGAAGCTTTCTTT.

This clone was observed a few times. This sequence joins TRBV27 and TRBJ1-5; 7 bases align to TRBD1. The CDR3 runs 15 residues. CDR1 and CDR2 (germline): MNHEY, SMNVEV (reference sequence). V was pared by 4 bases and J by 5 bases, with 8 bases of the junction left unmatched. In DNA, the CDR3 is TGTGCCAGCAGTTATACGGGACAGTGGTATCAGCCCCAGCATTTT. Protein product: CASSYTGQWYQPQHF.

The J gene is TRBJ2-1, the V gene TRBV5-1; TRBD1 matches at 9 bases. The germline gives CDR1 SGHRS, CDR2 YFSETQ. The trim removed 1 base at V and 11 bases at J, leaving 22 bases unmatched. The CDR3 loop spans 19 amino acids. CDR3 region: CASSLRGQGTGTTGQKQFF. The CDR3 DNA sequence: TGCGCCAGCAGCTTGAGGGGACAGGGTACAGGGACTACCGGGCAAAAGCAGTTCTTC.

V gene TRBV7-9 combines with J gene TRBJ2-2; 9 bases align to TRBD1. Germline trimming cut 5 bases from V and 4 bases from J; bases unmatched to any gene: 5. Germline V gives CDR1 SEHNR, CDR2 FQNEAQ (reference sequence). The CDR3 is 15 amino acids. CDR3 DNA: TGTGCCAGCAGCAAACAGGGGGCCGTCACCGGGGAGCTGTTTTTT. It yields the protein CASSKQGAVTGELFF.

The genes are TRBV28 and TRBJ2-7; D is ambiguous. Trimming stripped 10 bases from V and 4 bases from J, with 14 bases between. The CDR3 is 12 residues long. Germline V gene sequence: CDR1 MDHEN, CDR2 SYDVKM. In nucleotides, the CDR3 is TGTGCCACCCTAGACCTCCCTTACGAGCAGTACTTC. Translation: CATLDLPYEQYF.